This note documents a single T cell receptor beta chain sequence. CDR1 and CDR2 (germline): LGHNA, YNFKEQ. This CDR3 is built from 15 residues. With 0 bases clipped from V and 4 bases from J, the junction kept 5 bases outside the gene matches. Assay: immunoSEQ multiplex PCR; the TCRdb copy retains only in-frame clones and omits some. The sample contains fewer than 75,000 clones, roughly 90% of which appear only once. This entry comes from a study of T cell changes during pregnancy in multiple sclerosis. This material consisted of CD8+ T cells from peripheral blood mononuclear cells, taken before pregnancy. The TCR was taken from a female donor with multiple sclerosis, enrolled in a pregnancy study. The rearrangement joins TRBV4-2 to TRBJ1-1; TRBD1 matches 7 bases. CDR3 region: CASSQDSRDSTEAFF. CDR3 DNA sequence: TGTGCCAGCAGCCAAGATTCCCGGGACAGCACTGAAGCTTTCTTT.